This entry features one TCR beta chain sequence. What it recognizes is unknown. Mismatch with germline at one junction end may stem from a read error. This sample is drawn from a study of metastatic and nonmetastatic thyroid tumors. Study in general: Malignant and benign thyroid patients had repertoires compared in peripheral blood and tumor or nodule tissue. Study-level findings and limits: Reports indicated that malignant thyroid tumors showed significantly higher TCR beta diversity than benign nodules did, in blood and tumor.

Per the study methods: A papillary thyroid cancer distant-metastasis classifier was built from CDR3 differences across clinicopathological groups. TCRdb recomputed clones from the PCR reads via MiXCR. The authors' filters were not applied to this entry. The sample holds roughly 50,000 clones, roughly a fifth seen once. No patient received treatment before thyroid surgery. This CDR3 spans 12 amino acids. From germline, CDR1 is SGHKS and CDR2 YYEKEE (reference sequence). The V and J genes are TRBV5-5 and TRBJ2-1; TRBD2 matches at 9 bases. This receptor was identified in a male donor with papillary thyroid cancer or a benign thyroid nodule (not recorded which). Some clones in this sample may be carry-over from other donors' samples. The material sequenced was blood. The CDR3 DNA sequence: TGTGCCAGCAGCTTACTAGCGGGTTCTCAGGACTTC. Encoded protein: CASSLLAGSQDF.